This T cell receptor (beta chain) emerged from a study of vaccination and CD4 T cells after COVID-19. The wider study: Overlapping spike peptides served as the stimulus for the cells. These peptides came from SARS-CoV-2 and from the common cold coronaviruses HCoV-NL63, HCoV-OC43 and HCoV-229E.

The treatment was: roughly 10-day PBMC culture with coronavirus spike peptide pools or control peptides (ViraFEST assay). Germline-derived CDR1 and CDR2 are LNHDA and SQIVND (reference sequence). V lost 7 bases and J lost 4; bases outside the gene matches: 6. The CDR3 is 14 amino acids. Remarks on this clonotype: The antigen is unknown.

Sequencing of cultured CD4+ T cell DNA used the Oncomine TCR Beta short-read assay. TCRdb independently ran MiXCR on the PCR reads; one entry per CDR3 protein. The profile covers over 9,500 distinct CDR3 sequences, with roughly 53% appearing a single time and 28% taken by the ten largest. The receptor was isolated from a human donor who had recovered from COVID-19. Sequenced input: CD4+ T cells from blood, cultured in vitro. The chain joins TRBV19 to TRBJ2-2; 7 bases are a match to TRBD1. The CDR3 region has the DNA TGTGCCAGTACCCCGGGACAGACCACCGGGGAGCTGTTTTTT. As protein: CASTPGQTTGELFF.